These T cell receptor beta chains were read from a single sample in a study of cytomegalovirus exposure and HLA in healthy donors. The assay was immunoSEQ multiplex PCR, and TCRdb's table has in-frame clones only and misses some. Of 80,000 or so clones listed, 62% were seen once; the top ten hold roughly 4%. The sequenced sample consisted of PBMCs. All receptors come from a male donor in good health and CMV-seropositive. Each CDR3 is given with its conserved first and last residue. The D gene is left open where the match is weak. Some rows have no size entry. The others give once, few or many, or a class for an expanded clone.

d_gene,j_gene,abundance,v_gene,CDR3nt,CDR3aa
-,TRBJ2-5,-,TRBV29-1,TGCAGCGTTGGAGGCGCGCAAGAGCAGTACTTC,CSVGGAQEQYF
TRBD1,TRBJ2-3,-,TRBV19,TGTGCCAGTGGTCTCGGGACAGGTGGAGGCACAGATACGCAGTATTTT,CASGLGTGGGTDTQYF
-,TRBJ2-1,-,TRBV27,TGTGCCAGCTGGGGGGTCCCCTACAATGAGCAGTTCTTC,CASWGVPYNEQFF
TRBD1,TRBJ1-2,few,TRBV7-9,TGTGCCAGCAGCGGAGGGACAGGGTGGGGCTACACCTTC,CASSGGTGWGYTF
-,TRBJ2-2,-,TRBV5-6,TGTGCCAGCAGCCTCCGGTGGGGCAACACCGGGGAGCTGTTTTTT,CASSLRWGNTGELFF
-,TRBJ1-2,-,TRBV21-1,TGTGCCACCCGAACAGGGGATGGCTACCCCTTC,CATRTGDGYPF
-,TRBJ1-1,-,TRBV19,TGTGCCACCCAAGTGAGGGCTGGGAACACTGAAGCTTTCTTT,CATQVRAGNTEAFF
-,TRBJ2-1,few,TRBV7-2,TGTGCCAGCAGCTTAGGAGTAGGGGCCTACAATGAGCAGTTCTTC,CASSLGVGAYNEQFF
TRBD1,TRBJ2-7,-,TRBV27,TGTGCCAGCAGCCCCGGGACAGGTACCGGGGAGCAGTACTTC,CASSPGTGTGEQYF
TRBD1,TRBJ1-4,few,TRBV11-2,TGTGCCAGCAGCTCGACAGGGGGTAATGAAAAACTGTTTTTT,CASSSTGGNEKLFF
-,TRBJ2-6,-,TRBV5-4,TGTGCCAGCAGCTGGGGCCAGCGCAACTCTGGGGCCAACGTCCTGACTTTC,CASSWGQRNSGANVLTF
-,TRBJ2-1,medium-sized,TRBV18,TGTGCCAGCTCACCACTCCCCAGGAGCGGACCCAACAATGAGCAGTTCTTC,CASSPLPRSGPNNEQFF
-,TRBJ1-2,-,TRBV30,TGTGCCTGGAGTTCAGGGGCCCCCTATGGCTACACCTTC,CAWSSGAPYGYTF
TRBD2,TRBJ2-1,-,TRBV5-6,TGTGCCAGCAGCCCGTTACTAGCGGGAGGGAATGAGCAGTTCTTC,CASSPLLAGGNEQFF
TRBD1,TRBJ2-3,-,TRBV19,TGTGCCAGTACTCAGGGGGCATACACAGATACGCAGTATTTT,CASTQGAYTDTQYF
TRBD1,TRBJ1-2,-,TRBV29-1,TGCAGCGTTGAGCTAACCGGGACAGGAGGCTATGGCTACCCCTTC,CSVELTGTGGYGYPF
-,TRBJ2-7,-,TRBV6-5,TGTGCCAGCACCCCCTCGGGGGACTACGAGCAGTACTTC,CASTPSGDYEQYF
TRBD1,TRBJ1-2,-,TRBV15,TGTGCCACCAGCACGCGGACAGGGGAGCACTATGGCTACACCTTC,CATSTRTGEHYGYTF
-,TRBJ2-2,-,TRBV14,TGTGCCAGCAGCCAGGGCCCCGGGGAGCTGTTTTTT,CASSQGPGELFF
TRBD1,TRBJ1-3,-,TRBV7-2,TGTGCCAGCAGCCCCGGGACAGGGGAGAACACCATATATTTT,CASSPGTGENTIYF
-,TRBJ2-7,-,TRBV19,TGTGCCAGTAGAAAGGACAGAATGACCTACGAGCAGTACTTC,CASRKDRMTYEQYF
TRBD1,TRBJ1-1,few,TRBV7-9,TGTGCCAGCAGCTCCGGGACAGGGCACACTGAAGCTTTCTTT,CASSSGTGHTEAFF
TRBD1,TRBJ1-6,-,TRBV7-8,TGTGCCAGCAGGCCGCGGGGACAGGTAGTCAATTCACCCCTCCACTTT,CASRPRGQVVNSPLHF
TRBD1,TRBJ2-5,-,TRBV9,TGTGCCAGCAGCGTAGCTACAGGGACAGAATTAAGCCTGCTCCAAGAGACCCAGTACTTC,CASSVATGTELSLLQETQYF
-,TRBJ1-4,-,TRBV7-8,TGTGCCAGCAGCGTACAGGGTCGGGAAAAACTGTTTTTT,CASSVQGREKLFF
TRBD2,TRBJ2-7,-,TRBV5-6,TGTGCCAGCAGCTTCCCTCCGACTAGCGGGAGAAAACCCGAGCAGTACTTC,CASSFPPTSGRKPEQYF
TRBD2,TRBJ2-2,-,TRBV19,TGTGCCAGTCTCCCCGGGAGGAGCCACACCGGGGAGCTGTTTTTT,CASLPGRSHTGELFF
TRBD1,TRBJ1-2,-,TRBV7-2,TGTGCCAGCAGCCGAGGGGACAGGGGGCTCGGCTACACCTTC,CASSRGDRGLGYTF
TRBD1,TRBJ1-3,few,TRBV7-6,TGTGCCAGCAGCTTATTAAGTGGACAGGGGGCATCTGGAAACACCATATATTTT,CASSLLSGQGASGNTIYF